This T cell receptor (beta chain) was retrieved from a study of PD-1 and CTLA-4 blockade in melanoma. TCRdb's copy holds only in-frame clones and misses some; the assay was immunoSEQ multiplex PCR. The sample consists of tens of thousands of clones, 85% to 95% of them appearing once. V was trimmed by 3 bases and J by 10 bases, leaving 12 bases between them. CDR3 length equals 12 residues. Per germline, CDR1 KGHSH and CDR2 LQKENI. This rearrangement joins TRBV18 to TRBJ1-1; D remains unclear. The clonotype originates from a human donor with melanoma. The source was CD8+ T cells from peripheral blood, collected from a patient given anti-PD-1 treatment. The CDR3 region is CASSPTPLGAFF. The CDR3 DNA reads as TGTGCCAGCTCACCGACCCCATTGGGAGCTTTCTTT.